Below, 21 T cell receptor beta chains from the same sample are listed, as sequenced in a study of blood T cell repertoires in COVID-19. Sequencing was performed with immunoSEQ multiplex PCR; in TCRdb, only in-frame clones are kept and a portion is missing. The sample includes around 170,000 clones, roughly 74% of them seen just once. Input material: peripheral blood. All receptors come from an elderly woman with acute or convalescent COVID-19.

The chain joins TRBV6-2 or TRBV6-3 to TRBJ2-1, with D perhaps TRBD2 (5 bases). The CDR3 totals 15 residues. CDR1 and CDR2 from the germline V gene are MNHEY and SVGEGT. V was clipped by 4 bases and J by 8 bases, with 18 bases between them. In nucleotides, the CDR3 is TGTGCCAGCAGTTCCGGCGGGCACGTTGTGGATGAGCAGTTCTTC. It is translated as CASSSGGHVVDEQFF.

The V gene is TRBV2, the J gene TRBJ2-7, with D possibly matching TRBD1 (5 bases). V gave up 11 bases and J gave up 1 base, with 12 bases separating them. The CDR3 length is 12 residues. The germline V gene encodes CDR1 SNHLY and CDR2 FYNNEI. CDR3 in amino acids: CAAETESYEQYF. In nucleotides, the CDR3 is TGTGCCGCAGAGACAGAGTCCTACGAGCAGTACTTC.

This clone was recorded only once. V usage is TRBV10-1 and J usage is TRBJ2-1; 10 nucleotides match TRBD1. The trim removed 5 bases at V and 6 bases at J, leaving 4 bases unmatched. Germline values: CDR1 WNHNN, CDR2 SYGVQD (reference sequence). The CDR3 totals 14 residues. CDR3 sequence reads: CASSPGQGTNEQFF. The CDR3 coding sequence is TGCGCCAGCAGTCCGGGACAGGGGACCAATGAGCAGTTCTTC.

The chain recombines TRBV7-9 with TRBJ2-2; 7 bases map to TRBD1. This CDR3 spans 15 amino acids. Germline V gene lookup returns CDR1 SEHNR and CDR2 FQNEAQ (reference sequence). V lost 3 bases to trimming and J lost 0 bases; unmatched junction nucleotides: 1. CDR3 nucleotides: TGTGCCAGCAGCTTTGGGACAGCGAACACCGGGGAGCTGTTTTTT. This sequence encodes CASSFGTANTGELFF.

The chain links TRBV28 to TRBJ1-2, with 10 bases identical to TRBD1. Germline loops: CDR1 MDHEN, CDR2 SYDVKM. The CDR3 is 15 amino acids. The V gene end was trimmed by 6 bases and the J gene end by 5 bases; junction bases not matched to a gene: 9. CDR3 sequence: CASSPDGTGVYGYTF. CDR3 coding DNA: TGTGCCAGCAGCCCTGACGGGACAGGGGTTTATGGCTACACCTTC.

This chain joins TRBV5-4 and TRBJ2-3; TRBD2 matches 11 bases. V dropped 4 bases and J dropped 2; count of bases not matched to a gene: 6. The CDR3 has 16 amino acids. Germline V gives CDR1 SGHNT, CDR2 YYREEE (reference sequence). The CDR3 bases are TGTGCCAGCAGCCAGCCTAGCGGGGGGTCCACAGATACGCAGTATTTT. Translation: CASSQPSGGSTDTQYF.

This chain joins TRBV19 and TRBJ2-1, with 9 bases lining up with TRBD2. J was trimmed by 4 bases and V by 3 bases; bases with no gene match: 7. Germline V gene data show CDR1 as LNHDA and CDR2 as SQIVND (reference sequence). This CDR3 has 16 amino acids. This chain's CDR3 is CASSMVASGGYNEQFF. The CDR3 region has the DNA TGTGCCAGTAGTATGGTCGCCAGCGGGGGGTACAATGAGCAGTTCTTC.

The genes are TRBV5-1 and TRBJ1-1, with TRBD1 identical over 12 bases. The J segment lost 3 bases and the V segment lost 5 bases, leaving 11 bases of the junction unmatched. Germline loops: CDR1 SGHRS, CDR2 YFSETQ. This CDR3 spans 17 amino acids. The CDR3 DNA is TGCGCCAGCAGTCGGGACAGGGGGCGTGCGGTGGACACTGAAGCTTTCTTT. Its protein product is CASSRDRGRAVDTEAFF.

CDR3 region: CASSSPEQGYEQYF. In DNA form, the CDR3 reads TGTGCCAGCAGCTCGCCGGAACAGGGTTACGAGCAGTACTTC. The rearrangement links TRBV7-9 to TRBJ2-7, with D tentatively TRBD1 (6 bases). The germline CDR1 and CDR2 sequences are SEHNR and FQNEAQ (reference sequence). V was clipped by 4 bases and J by 4 bases, with 14 bases between them. The CDR3 spans 14 residues.

The CDR3 DNA follows: TGTGCCAGCAGTCCAGGGGGACAGGCGACGAACACTGAAGCTTTCTTT. It specifies CASSPGGQATNTEAFF. This chain joins TRBV28 and TRBJ1-1; 8 bases fit TRBD1. From germline, CDR1 is MDHEN and CDR2 SYDVKM. The CDR3 has 16 residues. V was pared by 5 bases and J by 1 base, with 9 bases of the junction left unmatched.

The V gene is TRBV11-2, the J gene TRBJ2-7, with D perhaps matching TRBD1 (6 bases). The CDR3 is 12 residues long. Germline CDR1 SGHAT, CDR2 FQNNGV. V was pared by 6 bases and J by 6 bases, with 12 bases between. CDR3 loop: CASRIQGAEQYF. Written as DNA, the CDR3 is TGTGCCAGCAGGATACAGGGCGCCGAGCAGTACTTC.

The V and J genes are TRBV6-5 and TRBJ2-3; 8 bases match TRBD1. The V gene's germline CDR1 is MNHEY and CDR2 SVGAGI. V lost 6 bases and J lost 6; bases outside the gene matches: 5. This CDR3 is 13 amino acids long. This CDR3 reads CASRWTGTDTQYF. The CDR3 DNA reads as TGTGCCAGCAGGTGGACAGGGACGGATACGCAGTATTTT.

The chain uses TRBV3-1 (or the pseudogene TRBV3-2) and TRBJ2-2, with a weak D call TRBD2 (5 bases). V lost 6 bases and J 4 bases, leaving 9 bases between the germline ends. Germline-derived CDR1 and CDR2 are LGHDT and YNNKEL (reference sequence). There are 13 residues in the CDR3. This chain's CDR3 is CASRDYSTGELFF. The DNA of the CDR3 is TGTGCCAGCAGAGACTACTCCACCGGGGAGCTGTTTTTT.

CDR3: CASSLGGTGDYGEKLFF. In nucleotides, the CDR3 is TGTGCCAGCAGTTTAGGTGGAACAGGGGATTACGGTGAAAAACTGTTTTTT. This chain connects TRBV28 to TRBJ1-4; 7 bases align to TRBD1. With 2 bases clipped from V and 7 bases from J, the junction kept 13 bases outside the gene matches. The CDR3 contains 17 residues. Looked up from germline, CDR1 is MDHEN and CDR2 is SYDVKM.

This sequence joins TRBV2 and TRBJ2-7; 8 bases are a match to TRBD1. The V gene end was trimmed by 3 bases and the J gene end by 6 bases; junction bases not matched to a gene: 7. Per germline, CDR1 SNHLY and CDR2 FYNNEI. The CDR3 length is 14 residues. The CDR3 sequence is CASSDGQGAVEQYF. The CDR3 nucleotides read TGTGCCAGCAGTGATGGTCAGGGGGCGGTCGAGCAGTACTTC.

The rearrangement links TRBV25-1 to TRBJ1-1, with D possibly TRBD1 on 6 matching bases. Germline CDR1 is MGHDK and CDR2 is SYGVNS. V lost 1 base, J lost 4 bases, and 13 bases lay in between. The CDR3 is made up of 15 amino acids. CDR3 nucleotides: TGTGCCAGCAGTGAATCTGGCAGGGGTACCACTGAAGCTTTCTTT. Translation gives CASSESGRGTTEAFF.

The J gene is TRBJ2-1, the V gene TRBV29-1, with 15 bases that match TRBD2. V lost 4 bases and J lost 9; bases outside the gene matches: 4. CDR3 length: 14 amino acids. CDR1 is SQVTM, CDR2 ANQGSEA, per germline. The CDR3 bases are TGCAGCGTTGCTGGACTAGCGGGAGGGGGTGAGCAGTTCTTC. This sequence encodes CSVAGLAGGGEQFF.

This chain joins TRBV18 and TRBJ1-2, with 10 bases identical to TRBD1. The CDR3 length is 14 residues. Trimming at V came to 5 bases and at J to 4 bases, leaving 4 bases not matched to a gene. Germline V gene lookup returns CDR1 KGHSH and CDR2 LQKENI. CDR3 sequence (DNA): TGTGCCAGCTCATCCGGGACAGGGGTCTATGGCTACACCTTC. This codes for CASSSGTGVYGYTF.

V gene TRBV28 combines with J gene TRBJ1-1; the D is unclear. CDR3 length: 13 residues. The ends were cut back, 3 bases at V and 2 bases at J, with 7 bases in the middle. Germline V gene sequence: CDR1 MDHEN, CDR2 SYDVKM. CDR3 loop: CASSFWPNTEAFF. For the CDR3, the DNA is TGTGCCAGCAGTTTTTGGCCCAACACTGAAGCTTTCTTT.

A note on this clone: The CDR3 end shows no conserved phenylalanine or tryptophan, and so a read error is likely. Because the CDR3's place on the DNA is in doubt, the DNA is left out and the CDR3 is given as listed by TCRdb. The chain links TRBV5-1 to TRBJ1-1. The germline V gene encodes CDR1 SGHRS and CDR2 YFSETQ. The CDR3 region is 9 residues in length, termini included. The CDR3 spells CASSSGILR.

The chain combines TRBV23-1 with TRBJ2-7; 11 bases agree with TRBD1. TRBV23-1 is noted as an ORF with a role that remains uncertain. The CDR3 length is 16 residues. V dropped 3 bases and J dropped 2; count of bases not matched to a gene: 6. CDR3: CASSHPGQGEPYEQYF. DNA of the CDR3: TGCGCCAGCAGTCACCCGGGACAGGGGGAACCCTACGAGCAGTACTTC.